This is a list of T cell receptor beta chains from one sample in a study of T cell repertoires in cytomegalovirus infection. TCRdb reanalysed the reads using MiXCR and keeps one entry per CDR3 protein. The sample holds under 300,000 distinct CDR3 sequences, about 20% seen once. Their specific antigens are unknown. Here the sequenced sample was cultured PBMCs, taken from culture after CMV antigen stimulation. These receptors were taken from a human donor in good health (CMV status not recorded). Some clones in this sample may be carry-over from other donors' samples. The CDR3 runs from the conserved cysteine through the conserved F or W. Each record gives: CDR3 protein, CDR3 DNA, clone size, D gene, V gene, J gene. The D gene is left open where the match is weak. Not every row has a clone size; where given, it reads once, few, many or a size class.

cdr3_aa: CASSLNGLATDTQYF; cdr3_nt: TGTGCCAGCAGCCTTAACGGACTAGCGACAGATACGCAGTATTTT; clone_size: NA; d_call: TRBD2; v_call: TRBV7-3; j_call: TRBJ2-3
cdr3_aa: CASSLSGRDGETQYF; cdr3_nt: TGTGCCAGCAGCCTTAGCGGGAGAGACGGGGAGACCCAGTACTTC; clone_size: many; d_call: TRBD2; v_call: TRBV7-2; j_call: TRBJ2-5
cdr3_aa: CASGAGTGYNEQFF; cdr3_nt: TGTGCCAGTGGAGCCGGGACAGGATACAATGAGCAGTTCTTC; clone_size: few; d_call: TRBD1; v_call: TRBV19; j_call: TRBJ2-1
cdr3_aa: CATSDFGTGEDGYTF; cdr3_nt: TGTGCCACCAGTGATTTCGGGACAGGGGAGGATGGCTACACCTTC; clone_size: few; d_call: TRBD1; v_call: TRBV24-1; j_call: TRBJ1-2
cdr3_aa: CASSSIGKSARNEQFF; cdr3_nt: TGTGCCAGCAGCTCCATAGGGAAATCCGCCCGGAATGAGCAGTTCTTC; clone_size: once; d_call: NA; v_call: TRBV11-2; j_call: TRBJ2-1
cdr3_aa: CASSYLGPNWGYNEQFF; cdr3_nt: TGTGCCAGCAGTTACCTAGGGCCAAACTGGGGTTACAATGAGCAGTTCTTC; clone_size: NA; d_call: NA; v_call: TRBV6-6; j_call: TRBJ2-1
cdr3_aa: CASSEEAGGGYGYTF; cdr3_nt: TGTGCCAGCAGTGAAGAGGCAGGGGGCGGCTATGGCTACACCTTC; clone_size: NA; d_call: TRBD1; v_call: TRBV6-1; j_call: TRBJ1-2
cdr3_aa: CASRATRSTDTQYF; cdr3_nt: TGTGCCAGCAGGGCGACTAGGAGTACAGATACGCAGTATTTT; clone_size: NA; d_call: NA; v_call: TRBV2; j_call: TRBJ2-3
cdr3_aa: CSARDLAANTGELFF; cdr3_nt: TGCAGTGCTAGAGACCTAGCGGCGAACACCGGGGAGCTGTTTTTT; clone_size: few; d_call: TRBD2; v_call: TRBV20-1; j_call: TRBJ2-2
cdr3_aa: CATRTSATDTQYF; cdr3_nt: TGTGCCACCAGGACTAGCGCCACAGATACGCAGTATTTT; clone_size: many; d_call: TRBD2; v_call: TRBV7-8; j_call: TRBJ2-3
cdr3_aa: CASSLGLGDQPQHF; cdr3_nt: TGTGCCAGCAGCTTGGGACTGGGGGATCAGCCCCAGCATTTT; clone_size: NA; d_call: NA; v_call: TRBV5-6; j_call: TRBJ1-5
cdr3_aa: CASARRGQVYEQYF; cdr3_nt: TGTGCCAGCGCTCGGAGGGGGCAAGTATACGAGCAGTACTTC; clone_size: few; d_call: NA; v_call: TRBV6-2/TRBV6-3; j_call: TRBJ2-7
cdr3_aa: CASSSGLAGGTDTQYF; cdr3_nt: TGTGCCAGCAGCTCTGGACTAGCGGGGGGCACAGATACGCAGTATTTT; clone_size: many; d_call: TRBD2; v_call: TRBV7-2; j_call: TRBJ2-3
cdr3_aa: CASSLEVAGIQETQYF; cdr3_nt: TGTGCCAGCAGCTTAGAAGTAGCGGGAATACAAGAGACCCAGTACTTC; clone_size: many; d_call: TRBD2; v_call: TRBV7-6; j_call: TRBJ2-5
cdr3_aa: CASSPSFPQLNTEAFF; cdr3_nt: TGTGCCAGCAGTCCATCCTTTCCACAGTTGAACACTGAAGCTTTCTTT; clone_size: NA; d_call: NA; v_call: TRBV12-3/TRBV12-4; j_call: TRBJ1-1
cdr3_aa: CASNPVSGGVQETQYF; cdr3_nt: TGTGCCAGCAACCCGGTCTCGGGGGGCGTCCAAGAGACCCAGTACTTC; clone_size: many; d_call: NA; v_call: TRBV6-1; j_call: TRBJ2-5
cdr3_aa: CSAMRDRGYNEQFF; cdr3_nt: TGCAGTGCCATGCGGGACAGGGGCTACAATGAGCAGTTCTTC; clone_size: few; d_call: TRBD1; v_call: TRBV20-1; j_call: TRBJ2-1
cdr3_aa: CASSLGAGLAKNIQYF; cdr3_nt: TGTGCCAGCAGCTTAGGGGCAGGCCTAGCCAAAAACATTCAGTACTTC; clone_size: many; d_call: NA; v_call: TRBV7-9; j_call: TRBJ2-4
cdr3_aa: CASTLTGGIIGYTF; cdr3_nt: TGTGCCAGCACCCTGACAGGGGGGATTATTGGCTACACCTTC; clone_size: NA; d_call: TRBD1; v_call: TRBV7-9; j_call: TRBJ1-2
cdr3_aa: CASSPGLAWETQYF; cdr3_nt: TGTGCCAGCAGCCCTGGGTTAGCATGGGAGACCCAGTACTTC; clone_size: many; d_call: NA; v_call: TRBV7-2; j_call: TRBJ2-5
cdr3_aa: CASSLARRDEQYF; cdr3_nt: TGTGCCAGCAGCTTAGCCCGCAGGGACGAGCAGTACTTC; clone_size: many; d_call: NA; v_call: TRBV7-2; j_call: TRBJ2-7
cdr3_aa: CASSSAGEPPGELFF; cdr3_nt: TGTGCCAGCAGTTCAGCGGGAGAGCCCCCCGGGGAGCTGTTTTTT; clone_size: few; d_call: TRBD2; v_call: TRBV12-3/TRBV12-4; j_call: TRBJ2-2
cdr3_aa: CASSPTGGNEQFF; cdr3_nt: TGTGCCAGCAGCCCGACAGGGGGTAATGAGCAGTTCTTC; clone_size: few; d_call: TRBD1; v_call: TRBV6-2/TRBV6-3; j_call: TRBJ2-1
cdr3_aa: CASSQGISTGVSYEQYF; cdr3_nt: TGTGCCAGCAGCCAAGGTATATCGACAGGGGTGTCCTACGAGCAGTACTTC; clone_size: few; d_call: TRBD1; v_call: TRBV4-2; j_call: TRBJ2-7
cdr3_aa: CASSYGDRGPNYGYTF; cdr3_nt: TGTGCCAGCAGTTATGGGGACAGGGGGCCCAACTATGGCTACACCTTC; clone_size: many; d_call: TRBD1; v_call: TRBV28; j_call: TRBJ1-2
cdr3_aa: CASSRATGMSNQPQHF; cdr3_nt: TGTGCCAGCAGCCGAGCGACAGGGATGAGCAATCAGCCCCAGCATTTT; clone_size: NA; d_call: TRBD1; v_call: TRBV6-2/TRBV6-3; j_call: TRBJ1-5
cdr3_aa: CASNPRGANEQFF; cdr3_nt: TGTGCCAGCAACCCCCGGGGGGCCAATGAGCAGTTCTTC; clone_size: few; d_call: NA; v_call: TRBV12-3/TRBV12-4; j_call: TRBJ2-1
cdr3_aa: CASSYSGAEGGYGYTF; cdr3_nt: TGTGCCAGCAGTTACTCGGGAGCCGAGGGCGGCTATGGCTACACCTTC; clone_size: NA; d_call: NA; v_call: TRBV6-5; j_call: TRBJ1-2
cdr3_aa: CASSQDGVYAGYTF; cdr3_nt: TGTGCCAGCAGCCAGGACGGGGTTTATGCTGGCTACACCTTC; clone_size: few; d_call: NA; v_call: TRBV12-3/TRBV12-4; j_call: TRBJ1-2
cdr3_aa: CASSLGLAGGPGTDTQYF; cdr3_nt: TGTGCCAGCAGTTTAGGGCTAGCGGGAGGCCCGGGCACAGATACGCAGTATTTT; clone_size: few; d_call: TRBD2; v_call: TRBV12-3/TRBV12-4; j_call: TRBJ2-3
cdr3_aa: CASSQDYGTGQTDTQYF; cdr3_nt: TGCGCCAGCAGCCAAGATTACGGGACAGGGCAGACAGATACGCAGTATTTT; clone_size: NA; d_call: TRBD1; v_call: TRBV4-3; j_call: TRBJ2-3
cdr3_aa: CASSSGTGVLSYEQYF; cdr3_nt: TGCGCCAGCAGCTCCGGGACAGGGGTCCTGTCCTACGAGCAGTACTTC; clone_size: NA; d_call: TRBD1; v_call: TRBV5-1; j_call: TRBJ2-7
cdr3_aa: CASSSDYFSYEQYF; cdr3_nt: TGTGCCAGCAGCTCCGATTACTTCTCCTACGAGCAGTACTTC; clone_size: many; d_call: NA; v_call: TRBV7-2; j_call: TRBJ2-7
cdr3_aa: CASSPGQGQETQYF; cdr3_nt: TGTGCCAGCAGCCCCGGACAGGGCCAAGAGACCCAGTACTTC; clone_size: few; d_call: TRBD1; v_call: TRBV7-9; j_call: TRBJ2-5
cdr3_aa: CASRDGLADQPQHF; cdr3_nt: TGTGCCAGCAGGGACGGGCTAGCGGATCAGCCCCAGCATTTT; clone_size: NA; d_call: NA; v_call: TRBV6-1; j_call: TRBJ1-5
cdr3_aa: CASSFATGVNQPQHF; cdr3_nt: TGTGCCAGCAGTTTTGCGACAGGGGTCAATCAGCCCCAGCATTTT; clone_size: few; d_call: TRBD1; v_call: TRBV6-5; j_call: TRBJ1-5
cdr3_aa: CASSLTRLAGGGGETQYF; cdr3_nt: TGTGCCAGCAGCTTAACTAGGCTAGCGGGAGGAGGGGGAGAGACCCAGTACTTC; clone_size: many; d_call: TRBD2; v_call: TRBV7-3; j_call: TRBJ2-5
cdr3_aa: CASSQVSAGEETQYF; cdr3_nt: TGCGCCAGCAGCCAAGTATCGGCGGGAGAAGAGACCCAGTACTTC; clone_size: few; d_call: TRBD2; v_call: TRBV4-1; j_call: TRBJ2-5
cdr3_aa: CASSLEPGRGNTIYF; cdr3_nt: TGTGCCAGCAGCTTAGAGCCGGGGAGGGGAAACACCATATATTTT; clone_size: NA; d_call: NA; v_call: TRBV11-2; j_call: TRBJ1-3